This T cell receptor beta chain was recorded in a study of blood T cell repertoires in COVID-19. The overall study: Sites across the United States, Italy and Spain contributed samples from acute and convalescent COVID-19. T cells, B-cell-depleted T cells, or PBMCs supplied cDNA or gDNA.

The CDR3 covers 14 residues. The germline V and J ends were trimmed by 2 bases and 1 base, with 5 bases remaining between them. Germline V gene lookup returns CDR1 MNHEY and CDR2 SMNVEV (reference sequence). Per the original methods: Estimation of nucleated cell counts relied on the amplification of reference gene primers. Sequencing used immunoSEQ multiplex PCR; TCRdb keeps in-frame clones, though not all of them. The DNA gave D and trimming, while V, J and clone size come from that table. The sample contains around 290,000 clones, under 90% of which appear only once. Participant-given clinical history determined each cohort assignment.

The chain employs TRBV27 and TRBJ2-2; D call uncertain. The clonotype was recovered from a woman aged 40 to 55 who had recovered from COVID-19. Sequenced sample: PBMCs or T cells enriched from blood (not recorded which). CDR3: CASSLDLNTGELFF. DNA for the CDR3: TGTGCCAGCAGTTTAGACTTGAACACCGGGGAGCTGTTTTTT.